These 23 T cell receptor beta chains were all obtained from the same sample, sequenced in a study of blood T cell repertoires in COVID-19 (dated by TCRdb to about 2020). The library was made by the immunoSEQ multiplex PCR assay. TCRdb limited this immuneACCESS table to in-frame rearrangements with V and J called. A share of clones is missing; checked studies link under half to unresolved V genes, and the rest is unexplained. A total of fewer than 200,000 clones appear in this sample, roughly 87% of them only once. Around 7.3% of the sample is held by the ten biggest clonotypes. The sequenced material came from peripheral blood. All receptors derive from a woman in her 70s with COVID-19, enrolled during active disease.

This clone showed up just a few times. V gene TRBV7-2 combines with J gene TRBJ2-1; 7 bases map to TRBD2. The ends lost 5 bases at V and 5 bases at J; junction bases unmatched: 9. CDR3 length equals 15 residues. CDR1 is SGHTA and CDR2 is FQGNSA in the germline V gene. The CDR3 loop reads CASSPSRGLNNEQFF. Here the CDR3 DNA reads TGTGCCAGCAGCCCCAGCCGGGGACTAAACAATGAGCAGTTCTTC.

This chain connects TRBV19 to TRBJ1-5; TRBD1 aligns across 7 bases. V lost 9 bases to trimming and J lost 0 bases; unmatched junction nucleotides: 2. Germline CDR1 and CDR2: LNHDA and SQIVND (reference sequence). The CDR3 is 13 amino acids. DNA for the CDR3: TGTGCCAGCGGACAGGATAGCAATCAGCCCCAGCATTTT. This gives the protein CASGQDSNQPQHF. The full variable domain, in which reference TRBV19 and TRBJ1-5 provide the parts outside the CDR3, is DGGITQSPKYLFRKEGQNVTLSCEQNLNHDAMYWYRQDPGQGLRLIYYSQIVNDFQKGDIAEGYSVSREKKESFPLTVTSAQKNPTAFYLCASGQDSNQPQHFGDGTRLSIL.

The chain employs TRBV5-4 and TRBJ2-2; 12 bases are shared with TRBD2. V lost 6 bases to trimming and J lost 6 bases; unmatched junction nucleotides: 3. CDR1 SGHNT and CDR2 YYREEE come from the germline V gene (reference sequence). The CDR3 extends over 14 amino acids. CDR3 protein: CASTPSGRAGELFF. CDR3 DNA sequence: TGTGCCAGCACCCCTAGCGGGAGGGCCGGGGAGCTGTTTTTT.

Turning to this clone: At the DNA level, this CDR3 is encoded by other sequences in the same sample as well. This rearrangement joins TRBV7-2 to TRBJ2-1; 9 bases line up with TRBD2. Germline lookup yields CDR1 SGHTA and CDR2 FQGNSA. This CDR3 contains 17 residues. Trimming removed 5 bases from V and 1 base from J; junction bases left unmatched: 9. The CDR3 DNA sequence: TGTGCCAGCAGCCCGACTAGCGGTGGGGGTTCCTACAATGAGCAGTTCTTC. Encoded protein: CASSPTSGGGSYNEQFF.

The V call is TRBV5-8, the J call TRBJ2-1; a possible D gene is TRBD2 (5 bases). Germline V gene data show CDR1 as SGHTS and CDR2 as YDEGEE. The CDR3 is 13 residues long. V lost 4 bases and J 7 bases, leaving 12 bases between the germline ends. The CDR3 region is CASSPSRRNEQFF. In DNA, the CDR3 is TGTGCCAGCAGCCCTTCAAGGAGGAATGAGCAGTTCTTC.

V is TRBV3-1 (or the pseudogene TRBV3-2) and J is TRBJ1-4; TRBD1 agrees at 8 bases. This CDR3 is built from 20 residues. The V segment lost 4 bases and the J segment 5 bases; nucleotides outside the gene matches: 21. Per the germline V gene, CDR1 is LGHDT and CDR2 is YNNKEL (reference sequence). The CDR3 protein is CASSPFLQGGRLQSNEKLFF. The CDR3 coding sequence is TGTGCCAGCAGCCCATTCTTACAGGGGGGCCGTCTCCAATCCAATGAAAAACTGTTTTTT.

A few counts support this clone. V is TRBV2 and J is TRBJ2-3; 7 bases are a match to TRBD2. The V segment lost 7 bases and the J segment 0 bases; nucleotides outside the gene matches: 1. Germline CDR1 SNHLY, CDR2 FYNNEI. CDR3 length: 13 residues. Here the CDR3 reads CASKRDSTDTQYF. CDR3 DNA sequence: TGTGCCAGCAAGCGGGACAGCACAGATACGCAGTATTTT. Supplemented by reference TRBV2 and TRBJ2-3, the full variable domain reads EPEVTQTPSHQVTQMGQEVILRCVPISNHLYFYWYRQILGQKVEFLVSFYNNEISEKSEIFDDQFSVERPDGSNFTLKIRSTKLEDSAMYFCASKRDSTDTQYFGPGTRLTVL.

This sequence joins TRBV28 and TRBJ2-7; TRBD1 might be the D (6 bases). Trimming took 6 bases from V and 3 from J, leaving 18 bases between them. CDR3 size: 15 residues. Germline CDR1 and CDR2: MDHEN and SYDVKM. CDR3 nucleotides: TGTGCCAGCAGCCTGGACAGCGAAACAGTCTACGAGCAGTACTTC. It encodes CASSLDSETVYEQYF.

This chain joins TRBV18 and TRBJ1-3; the match to TRBD1 covers 9 bases. The CDR3 loop spans 19 amino acids. The V and J ends lost 6 bases and 4 bases, in that order; junction bases with no gene match: 19. Germline V lookup: CDR1 KGHSH, CDR2 LQKENI. CDR3 loop: CASSQSGVRGQGAGNTIYF. DNA for the CDR3: TGTGCCAGCTCGCAGAGTGGTGTCCGGGGACAGGGAGCAGGAAACACCATATATTTT.

In DNA, the CDR3 is TGTGCCAGCAGCCCCAGCGGGGCGGGTGAAAAACTGTTTTTT. Translated, it gives CASSPSGAGEKLFF. This chain joins TRBV28 and TRBJ1-4, with D perhaps matching TRBD1 (5 bases). V lost 6 bases to trimming and J lost 7 bases, with 15 bases between them. CDR1 is MDHEN and CDR2 is SYDVKM in the germline V gene. CDR3 length equals 14 residues.

V and J are TRBV24-1 and TRBJ2-3, with D unclear. Between the trimmed V and J ends, which lost 3 bases and 0 bases, there was a span of 6 bases. This CDR3 spans 14 amino acids. CDR1 KGHDR and CDR2 SFDVKD come from the germline V gene. Here the CDR3 reads CATSDPPSTDTQYF. The DNA for the CDR3 is TGTGCCACCAGTGATCCCCCTAGCACAGATACGCAGTATTTT.

The rearrangement links TRBV28 to TRBJ1-2; 8 bases align to TRBD1. CDR1 is MDHEN, CDR2 SYDVKM, per germline. V trimming: 5 bases; J trimming: 3 bases; junction bases outside the gene matches: 5. The CDR3 runs to 14 residues. CDR3 sequence: CASSVPGQDYGYTF. CDR3 sequence (DNA): TGTGCCAGCAGTGTTCCGGGACAGGACTATGGCTACACCTTC.

The J gene is TRBJ2-2, the V gene TRBV18; tentatively, D is TRBD2 (5 bases). The V and J ends lost 1 base and 1 base respectively, with 10 bases between them. Per the germline V gene, CDR1 is KGHSH and CDR2 is LQKENI. This CDR3 region has 16 residues. The CDR3, as DNA: TGTGCCAGCTCACCACTAGGACTTATGAACACCGGGGAGCTGTTTTTT. Its protein product is CASSPLGLMNTGELFF.

The rearrangement uses TRBV28 and TRBJ1-1, with TRBD1 matching over 10 bases. With 5 bases clipped from V and 2 bases from J, the junction kept 5 bases outside the gene matches. The germline gives CDR1 MDHEN, CDR2 SYDVKM. The CDR3 has 15 residues. The CDR3 loop reads CASSGQGVGNTEAFF. The CDR3 coding sequence is TGTGCCAGCAGTGGACAGGGGGTGGGAAACACTGAAGCTTTCTTT.

V and J are TRBV6-2 or TRBV6-3 and TRBJ1-5; D gene ambiguous. Germline CDR1 reads MNHEY; CDR2 reads SVGEGT. Trimming shortened V by 2 bases and J by 2 bases, and 7 bases separated the two germline ends. The CDR3 has 14 residues. CDR3 protein: CASSYREGNQPQHF. The CDR3 DNA reads TGTGCCAGCAGTTACCGGGAGGGCAATCAGCCCCAGCATTTT.

The chain employs TRBV25-1 and TRBJ2-2, with TRBD2 matching 7 bases. The trim removed 8 bases at V and 11 bases at J, leaving 8 bases unmatched. Germline CDR1 reads MGHDK; CDR2 reads SYGVNS. The length of the CDR3 is 12 residues. CDR3 residues: CASSSGGIELFF. The CDR3 bases are TGTGCCAGCTCCTCGGGGGGAATTGAGCTGTTTTTT.

This chain links TRBV6-2 or TRBV6-3 with TRBJ1-3; 7 bases align to TRBD1. V was clipped by 0 bases and J by 0 bases; unmatched bases: 2. Germline assignment: CDR1 MNHEY and CDR2 SVGEGT. CDR3 length equals 16 residues. CDR3 coding DNA: TGTGCCAGCAGTTACTCACGGGACAGCTCTGGAAACACCATATATTTT. This codes for CASSYSRDSSGNTIYF.

The chain couples TRBV5-1 to TRBJ2-5; tentatively, D is TRBD2 (6 bases). The CDR3 runs to 14 residues. CDR1 is SGHRS and CDR2 is YFSETQ in the germline V gene. V dropped 3 bases and J dropped 7 bases, with 16 bases sitting between them. CDR3 in amino acids: CASSSPRGGGTQYF. DNA for the CDR3: TGCGCCAGCAGCTCCCCACGGGGAGGCGGGACCCAGTACTTC.

V and J are TRBV7-8 and TRBJ1-1, with D possibly TRBD1 on 5 matching bases. CDR3 length: 13 residues. The germline V gene has CDR1 SGHVS and CDR2 FQNEAQ. V lost 1 base, J lost 3 bases, and 6 bases lay in between. CDR3 region: CASSLGGDTEAFF. The CDR3 DNA sequence: TGTGCCAGCAGCTTAGGGGGGGACACTGAAGCTTTCTTT.

The J gene is TRBJ1-4, the V gene TRBV7-2; D remains unclear. V lost 0 bases, J lost 6 bases, and 8 bases lay in between. This CDR3 comprises 14 residues. The germline V gene encodes CDR1 SGHTA and CDR2 FQGNSA. CDR3 coding DNA: TGTGCCAGCAGCTTAGCCGGGGAGTATGAAAAACTGTTTTTT. Encoded protein: CASSLAGEYEKLFF.

DNA of the CDR3: TGTGCCAGCGGACTAGCTGGTGGGCAGTTCTTC. This translates into CASGLAGGQFF. V and J are TRBV25-1 and TRBJ2-1; 8 bases are a match to TRBD2. Germline-derived CDR1 and CDR2 are MGHDK and SYGVNS. The CDR3 contains 11 residues. The trim removed 8 bases at V and 12 bases at J, leaving 6 bases unmatched. The complete variable domain, with remaining parts taken from reference TRBV25-1 and TRBJ2-1, reads EADIYQTPRYLVIGTGKKITLECSQTMGHDKMYWYQQDPGMELHLIHYSYGVNSTEKGDLSSESTVSRIRTEHFPLTLESARPSHTSQYLCASGLAGGQFFGPGTRLTVL.

This clone was seen more than once but under ten times. V usage is TRBV2 and J usage is TRBJ2-2, with unresolved D. This CDR3 comprises 13 residues. Germline CDR1 and CDR2: SNHLY and FYNNEI. V dropped 5 bases and J dropped 1 base, with 5 bases sitting between them. The chain's CDR3 is CASSPGNTGELFF. DNA of the CDR3: TGTGCCAGCAGTCCCGGGAACACCGGGGAGCTGTTTTTT.

The chain carries TRBV5-1 and TRBJ2-1; 12 bases line up with TRBD2. The V gene end was trimmed by 4 bases and the J gene end by 0 bases; junction bases not matched to a gene: 2. The CDR3 loop spans 16 amino acids. Germline V gene data show CDR1 as SGHRS and CDR2 as YFSETQ. The CDR3 protein is CASSATSGSSYNEQFF. Written as DNA, the CDR3 is TGCGCCAGCAGCGCGACTAGCGGGAGCTCCTACAATGAGCAGTTCTTC.